This T cell receptor (beta chain) was identified during a study of CD8 T cells in ankylosing spondylitis. Study outcomes and limitations: CD8+ cells made up the disease-linked clones, which were relatively rare in peripheral blood.

5'-RACE, quantitative and with molecular barcodes, yielded the TCR beta libraries. TCRdb reprocessed the 5' RACE reads via MiXCR and lists one record per CDR3 protein. The table records a few hundred thousand distinct CDR3 sequences, under 20% of them present only once. V shed 7 bases, J shed 3 bases, and the junction held 5 bases outside the gene matches. CDR3 length equals 13 residues. Per germline, CDR1 SGHVS and CDR2 FQNEAQ. A few counts support this clonotype. Antigen specificity is unknown. Sequenced input: blood, either unsorted or a sorted T cell fraction (not recorded which). This sequence was found in a male donor with ankylosing spondylitis or in good health (not recorded which). The chain has TRBV7-8 and TRBJ2-7, with TRBD2 identical over 8 bases. The CDR3 loop reads CASTRREDYEQYF. Here the CDR3 DNA reads TGTGCCAGCACCCGGCGGGAGGACTACGAGCAGTACTTC.